This T cell receptor (beta chain) was sequenced during a study of T cell repertoires in cytomegalovirus infection. Whole-study context: Matching HLA type, along with CMV infection, was indicated by public TCR beta signatures.

Each CDR3 protein is one row after TCRdb ran MiXCR on the reads. The profile covers roughly 700,000 distinct CDR3 sequences, with around a third appearing a single time and 18% taken by the ten largest. This clonotype was found a few times. The antigen remains unidentified. The CDR3 consists of 15 residues. V shed 6 bases, J shed 4 bases, and the junction held 9 bases outside the gene matches. CDR1 and CDR2 from the germline V gene are MDHEN and SYDVKM. The source of this sequence is a human donor in good health (CMV status not recorded). Some clones in this sample may be carry-over from other donors' samples. Here the sequenced sample was cultured PBMCs, taken from culture after CMV antigen stimulation. This chain uses TRBV28 with TRBJ2-1, with 7 bases aligning to TRBD1. The CDR3 DNA reads as TGTGCCAGCAGACCCGGGACAGAACTATACAATGAGCAGTTCTTC. It translates to CASRPGTELYNEQFF.